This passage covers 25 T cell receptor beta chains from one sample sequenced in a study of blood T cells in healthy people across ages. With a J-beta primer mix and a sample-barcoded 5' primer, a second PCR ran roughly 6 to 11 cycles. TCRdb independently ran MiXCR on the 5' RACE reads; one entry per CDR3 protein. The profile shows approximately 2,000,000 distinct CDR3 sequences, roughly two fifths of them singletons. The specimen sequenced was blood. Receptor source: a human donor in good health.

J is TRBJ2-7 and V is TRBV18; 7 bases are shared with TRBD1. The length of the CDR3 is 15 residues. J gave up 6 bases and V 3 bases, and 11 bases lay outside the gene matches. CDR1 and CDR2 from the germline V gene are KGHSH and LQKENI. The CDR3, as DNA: TGTGCCAGCTCACCGACGCGAGAGGGGGCAGGCGAGCAGTACTTC. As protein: CASSPTREGAGEQYF.

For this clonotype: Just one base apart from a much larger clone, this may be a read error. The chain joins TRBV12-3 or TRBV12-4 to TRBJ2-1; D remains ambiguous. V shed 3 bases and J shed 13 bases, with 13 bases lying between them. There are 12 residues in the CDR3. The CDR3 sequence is CASSFPQETQFF. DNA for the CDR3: TGTGCCAGCAGTTTCCCCCAAGAGACCCAGTTCTTC.

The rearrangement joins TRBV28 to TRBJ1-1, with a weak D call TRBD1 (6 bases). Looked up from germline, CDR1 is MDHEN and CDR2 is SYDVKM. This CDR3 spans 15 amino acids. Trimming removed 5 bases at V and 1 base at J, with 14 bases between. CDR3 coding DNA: TGTGCCAGCAGTCCTTGGACGGGACAGAACACTGAAGCTTTCTTT. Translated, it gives CASSPWTGQNTEAFF.

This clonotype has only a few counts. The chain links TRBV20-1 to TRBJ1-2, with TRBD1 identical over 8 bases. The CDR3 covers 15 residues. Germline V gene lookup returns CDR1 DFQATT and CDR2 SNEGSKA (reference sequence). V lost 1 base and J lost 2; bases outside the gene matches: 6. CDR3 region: CSARGGQGLNYGYTF. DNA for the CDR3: TGCAGTGCTAGAGGTGGACAGGGATTGAACTATGGCTACACCTTC.

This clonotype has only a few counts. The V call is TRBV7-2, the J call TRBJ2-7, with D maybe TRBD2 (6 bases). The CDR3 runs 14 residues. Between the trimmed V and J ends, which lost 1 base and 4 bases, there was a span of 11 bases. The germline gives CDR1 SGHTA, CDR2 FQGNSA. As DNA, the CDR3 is TGTGCCAGCAGCTTAGTTGGGACTCCTTACGAGCAGTACTTC. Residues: CASSLVGTPYEQYF.

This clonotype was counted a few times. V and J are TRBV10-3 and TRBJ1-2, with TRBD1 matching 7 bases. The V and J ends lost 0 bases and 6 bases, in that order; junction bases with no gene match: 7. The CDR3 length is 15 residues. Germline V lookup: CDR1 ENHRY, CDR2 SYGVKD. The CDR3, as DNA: TGTGCCATCAGTGAGTCGGTGACAGGGATTGATGGCTACACCTTC. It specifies CAISESVTGIDGYTF.

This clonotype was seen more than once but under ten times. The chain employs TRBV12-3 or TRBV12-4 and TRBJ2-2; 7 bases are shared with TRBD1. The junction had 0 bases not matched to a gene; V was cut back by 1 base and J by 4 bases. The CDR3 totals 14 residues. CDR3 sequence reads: CASSLEGATGELFF. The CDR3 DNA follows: TGTGCCAGCAGTTTAGAGGGGGCCACCGGGGAGCTGTTTTTT.

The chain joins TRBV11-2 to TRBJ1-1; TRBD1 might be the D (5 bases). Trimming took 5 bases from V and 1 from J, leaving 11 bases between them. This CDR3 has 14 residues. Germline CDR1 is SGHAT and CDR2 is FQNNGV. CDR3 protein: CASSEQVGNTEAFF. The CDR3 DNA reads TGTGCCAGCAGCGAACAGGTTGGGAACACTGAAGCTTTCTTT.

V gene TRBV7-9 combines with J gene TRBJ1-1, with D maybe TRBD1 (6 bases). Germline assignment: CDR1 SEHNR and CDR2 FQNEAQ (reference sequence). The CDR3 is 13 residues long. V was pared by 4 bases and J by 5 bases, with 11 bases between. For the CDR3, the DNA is TGTGCCAGCAGCTCCATAGGGGGAACTGAAGCTTTCTTT. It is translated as CASSSIGGTEAFF.

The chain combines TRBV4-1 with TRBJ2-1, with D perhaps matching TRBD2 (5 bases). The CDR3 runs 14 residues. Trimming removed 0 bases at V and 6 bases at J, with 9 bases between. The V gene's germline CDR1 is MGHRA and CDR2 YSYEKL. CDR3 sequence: CASSQDPGTNEQFF. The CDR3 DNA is TGCGCCAGCAGCCAAGATCCGGGAACCAATGAGCAGTTCTTC.

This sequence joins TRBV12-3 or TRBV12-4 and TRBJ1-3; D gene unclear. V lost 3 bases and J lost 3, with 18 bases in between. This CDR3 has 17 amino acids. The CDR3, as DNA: TGTGCCAGCAGTTTGGGGAGAGCACTTTTAGGTGGAAACACCATATATTTT. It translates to CASSLGRALLGGNTIYF.

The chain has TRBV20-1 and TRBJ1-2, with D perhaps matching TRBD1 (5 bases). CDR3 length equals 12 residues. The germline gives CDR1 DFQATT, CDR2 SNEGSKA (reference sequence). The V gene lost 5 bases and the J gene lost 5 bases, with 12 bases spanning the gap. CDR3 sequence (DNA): TGCAGTGCTGGGGACTTAGGGTATGGCTACACCTTC. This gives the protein CSAGDLGYGYTF.

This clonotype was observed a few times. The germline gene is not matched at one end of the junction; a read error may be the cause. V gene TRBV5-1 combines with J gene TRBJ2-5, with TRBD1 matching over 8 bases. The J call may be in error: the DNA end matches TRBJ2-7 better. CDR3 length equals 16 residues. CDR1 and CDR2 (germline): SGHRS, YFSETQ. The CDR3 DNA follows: TGCGCCGGCAGCTTTGGTCCCGGGACAGGAACGAACGAGCAGTACTTC. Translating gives CAGSFGPGTGTNEQYF.

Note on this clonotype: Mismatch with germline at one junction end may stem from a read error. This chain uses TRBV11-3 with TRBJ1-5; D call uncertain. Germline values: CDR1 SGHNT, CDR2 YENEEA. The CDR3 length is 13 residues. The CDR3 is CASSLYSNQPPHF. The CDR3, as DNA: TGTGCCAGCAGCTTATACAGCAATCAGCCCCCGCATTTT.

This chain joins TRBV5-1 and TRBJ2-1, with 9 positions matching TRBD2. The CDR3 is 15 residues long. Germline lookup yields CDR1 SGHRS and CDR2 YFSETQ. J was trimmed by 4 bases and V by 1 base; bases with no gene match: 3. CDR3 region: CASSLSSGTYNEQFF. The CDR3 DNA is TGCGCCAGCAGCTTGTCTAGCGGGACTTACAATGAGCAGTTCTTC.

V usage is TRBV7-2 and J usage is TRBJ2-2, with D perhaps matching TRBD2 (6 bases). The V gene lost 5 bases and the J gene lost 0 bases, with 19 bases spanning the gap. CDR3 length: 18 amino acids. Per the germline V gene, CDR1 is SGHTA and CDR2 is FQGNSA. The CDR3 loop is CASSTSLGDLTNTGELFF. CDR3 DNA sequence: TGTGCCAGCAGCACTAGCCTCGGGGACCTAACGAACACCGGGGAGCTGTTTTTT.

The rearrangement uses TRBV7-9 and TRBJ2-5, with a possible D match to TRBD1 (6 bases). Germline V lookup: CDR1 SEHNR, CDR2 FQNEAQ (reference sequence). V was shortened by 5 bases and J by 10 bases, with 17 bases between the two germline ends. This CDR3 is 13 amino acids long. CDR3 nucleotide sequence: TGTGCCAGCAGCCCGGACAGCGCCCGAGACCAGTACTTC. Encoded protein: CASSPDSARDQYF.

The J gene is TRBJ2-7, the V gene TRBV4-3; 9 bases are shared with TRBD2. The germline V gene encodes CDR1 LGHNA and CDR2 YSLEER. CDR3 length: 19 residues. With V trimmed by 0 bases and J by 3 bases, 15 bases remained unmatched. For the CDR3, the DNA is TGCGCCAGCAGCCAAGATGTGGATAGCGGGGGCCTCATCGTCTACGAGCAGTACTTC. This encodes CASSQDVDSGGLIVYEQYF.

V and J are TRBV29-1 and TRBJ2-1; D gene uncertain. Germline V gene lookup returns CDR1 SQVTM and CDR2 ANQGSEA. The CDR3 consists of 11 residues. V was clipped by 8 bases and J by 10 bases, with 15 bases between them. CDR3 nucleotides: TGCAGCATTCTCGTCTCCTACGAGCAGTTCTTC. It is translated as CSILVSYEQFF.

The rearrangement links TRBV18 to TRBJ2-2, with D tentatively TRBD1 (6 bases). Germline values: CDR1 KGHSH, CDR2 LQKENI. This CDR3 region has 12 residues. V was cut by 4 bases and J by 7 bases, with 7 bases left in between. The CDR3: CASSQGHGELFF. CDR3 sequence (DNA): TGTGCCAGCTCACAGGGACACGGGGAGCTGTTTTTT.

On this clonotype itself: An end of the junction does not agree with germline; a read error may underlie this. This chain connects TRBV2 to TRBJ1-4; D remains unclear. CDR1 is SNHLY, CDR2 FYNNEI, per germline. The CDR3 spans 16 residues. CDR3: CASSLGWAATNEKRFF. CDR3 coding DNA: TGTGCCAGCAGCCTGGGGTGGGCAGCGACTAATGAAAAACGGTTTTTT.

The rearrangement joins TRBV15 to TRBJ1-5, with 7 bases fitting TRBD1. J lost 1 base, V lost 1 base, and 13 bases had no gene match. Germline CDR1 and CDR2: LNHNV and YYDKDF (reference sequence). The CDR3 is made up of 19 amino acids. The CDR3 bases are TGTGCCACCAGCAGAGGCCTTGGCAGGGGGGGTTTAAGCAATCAGCCCCAGCATTTT. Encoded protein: CATSRGLGRGGLSNQPQHF.

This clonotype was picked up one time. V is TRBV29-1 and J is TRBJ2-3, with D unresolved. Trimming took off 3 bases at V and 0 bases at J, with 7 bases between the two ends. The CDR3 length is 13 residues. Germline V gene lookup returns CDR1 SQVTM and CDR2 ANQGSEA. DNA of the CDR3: TGCAGCGTTGACGATTACAGCACAGATACGCAGTATTTT. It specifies CSVDDYSTDTQYF.

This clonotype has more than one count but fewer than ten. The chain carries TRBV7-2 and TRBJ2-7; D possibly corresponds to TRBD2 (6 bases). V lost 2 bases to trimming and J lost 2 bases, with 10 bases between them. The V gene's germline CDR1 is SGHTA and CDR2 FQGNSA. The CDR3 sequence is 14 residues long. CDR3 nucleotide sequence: TGTGCCAGCAGCTTATCGGGGGTTACCTACGAGCAGTACTTC. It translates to CASSLSGVTYEQYF.

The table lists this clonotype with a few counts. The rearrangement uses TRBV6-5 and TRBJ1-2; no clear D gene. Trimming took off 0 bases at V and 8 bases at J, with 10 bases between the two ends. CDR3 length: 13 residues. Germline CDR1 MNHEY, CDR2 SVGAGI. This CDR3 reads CASSYSIGQGYTF. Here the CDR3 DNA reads TGTGCCAGCAGTTACTCGATCGGGCAGGGCTACACCTTC.